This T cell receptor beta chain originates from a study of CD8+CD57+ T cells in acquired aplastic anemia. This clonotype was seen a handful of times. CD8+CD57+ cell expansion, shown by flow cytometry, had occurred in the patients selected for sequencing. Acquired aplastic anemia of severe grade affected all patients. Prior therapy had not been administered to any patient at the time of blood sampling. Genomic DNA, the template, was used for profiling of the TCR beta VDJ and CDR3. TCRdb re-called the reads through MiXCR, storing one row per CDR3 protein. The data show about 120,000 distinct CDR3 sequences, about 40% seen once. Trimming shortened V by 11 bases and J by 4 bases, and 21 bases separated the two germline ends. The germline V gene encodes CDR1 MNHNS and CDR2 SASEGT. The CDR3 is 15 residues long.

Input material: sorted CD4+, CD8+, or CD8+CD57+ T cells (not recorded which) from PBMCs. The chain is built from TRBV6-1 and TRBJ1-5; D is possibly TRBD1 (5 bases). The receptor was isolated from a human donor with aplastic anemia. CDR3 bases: TGTGCCTGCACCTGGGGGAGGGCCTTAAATCAGCCCCAGCATTTT. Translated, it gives CACTWGRALNQPQHF.